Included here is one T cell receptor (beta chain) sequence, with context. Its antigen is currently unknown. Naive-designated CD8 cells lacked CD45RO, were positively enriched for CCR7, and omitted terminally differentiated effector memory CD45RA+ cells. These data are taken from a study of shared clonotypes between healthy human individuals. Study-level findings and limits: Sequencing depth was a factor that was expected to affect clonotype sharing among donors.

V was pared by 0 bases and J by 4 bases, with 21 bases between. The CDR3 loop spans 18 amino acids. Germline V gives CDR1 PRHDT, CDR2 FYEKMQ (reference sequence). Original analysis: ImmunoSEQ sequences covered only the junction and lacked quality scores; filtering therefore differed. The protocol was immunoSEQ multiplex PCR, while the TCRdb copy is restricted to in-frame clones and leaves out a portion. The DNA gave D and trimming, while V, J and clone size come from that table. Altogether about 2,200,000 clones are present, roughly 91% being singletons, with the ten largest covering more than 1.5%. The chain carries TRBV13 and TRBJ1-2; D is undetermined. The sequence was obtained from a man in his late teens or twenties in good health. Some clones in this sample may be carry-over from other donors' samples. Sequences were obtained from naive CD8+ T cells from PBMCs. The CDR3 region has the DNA TGTGCCAGCAGCTTAGGGGCCGTTGAGGGCAAACTGGCCTATGGCTACACCTTC. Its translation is CASSLGAVEGKLAYGYTF.